Described below is a single TCR beta chain sequence and its context. The antigen is unknown. CDR1 is LGHNA and CDR2 is YSLEER in the germline V gene. J was trimmed by 4 bases and V by 4 bases; bases with no gene match: 9. The CDR3 runs to 16 residues. It was through 5'RACE template switching that TCR cDNA was made, with a universal primer site and UMIs added. TCRdb reprocessed the 5' RACE reads with MiXCR, giving one entry per CDR3 protein. The sample lists tens of thousands of distinct CDR3 sequences, approximately 7.5% occurring once. The data were obtained in a study of T cells after yellow fever vaccination. Study-level information: Some fractions had low cell numbers, and these were prepared with SMART-Seq v4 Ultra Low Input.

General study results and limits: Contamination by abundant bulk-population clonotypes could be present in FACS-sorted repertoires. Weaker in magnitude, the secondary response showed a faster peak on day 5 versus 15.

The sequencing here drew on CD8+ T cells sorted from PBMCs, taken on the day of the yellow fever booster vaccination. The origin of this receptor is a man aged 30 to 45 who received the YFV17D yellow fever vaccine. V gene TRBV4-3 combines with J gene TRBJ1-4; 7 nucleotides match TRBD1. CDR3 loop: CASSRLLQGSNEKLFF. CDR3 sequence (DNA): TGCGCCAGCAGCCGTCTTTTACAGGGGAGTAATGAAAAACTGTTTTTT.